This T cell receptor (beta chain) comes out of a study of T cell responses to AZD1222 COVID-19 vaccine. CDR1 is MNHEY, CDR2 SVGAGI, per germline. This CDR3 has 12 residues. The V gene lost 8 bases and the J gene lost 9 bases, with 13 bases spanning the gap. Generated by immunoSEQ multiplex PCR, the TCRdb table keeps only in-frame clones and is missing some. The sample lists tens of thousands of clones; 88% were seen once. Sequenced here: peripheral blood, sampled 28 days after the second AZD1222 dose. This TCR was recovered from an adult who received the AZD1222 COVID-19 vaccine. The chain combines TRBV6-5 with TRBJ2-2; D not resolved. The CDR3 reads CASATNNRELFF. For the CDR3, the DNA is TGTGCCAGCGCCACAAATAACCGGGAGCTGTTTTTT.